This entry features one T cell receptor beta chain sequence. Its antigen is unknown. These data belong to a study of vaccination effects on CD4 cells after COVID-19. Turning to the study itself: Post-vaccine draws lagged the second dose by a median of 72 days.

Germline V lookup: CDR1 SEHNR, CDR2 FQNEAQ (reference sequence). The CDR3 runs 16 residues. V lost 6 bases to trimming and J lost 4 bases; unmatched junction nucleotides: 12. In the ViraFEST assay, antigen-specific CD4+ clonotypes were identified by expansion after peptide-pool stimulation. Culture lasted 10 days before CD4+ T cell isolation. Two doses of either BNT162b2 or mRNA-1273 were given to each participant. PBMC cultures contained around 2 million cells per well, approximately 10 IU/ml IL-2 and roughly 10 ug/ml peptides. Using immunoSEQ multiplex PCR, the repertoire was profiled, and TCRdb retains in-frame clones only, with some absent. The profile shows 10,000 to 15,000 clones, over 60% of them singletons.

This TCR derives from a human donor who received a COVID-19 vaccine. The chain combines TRBV7-9 with TRBJ2-5; 9 positions agree with TRBD1. This material consisted of CD4+ T cells from PBMCs cultured with SARS-CoV-2 spike peptides, taken after COVID-19 vaccination. The CDR3 reads CASSRKYGTGLETQYF. The CDR3 DNA reads as TGTGCCAGCAGTCGAAAGTACGGGACAGGGTTAGAGACCCAGTACTTC.